This TCR beta chain was documented in a study of regulatory T cells in long-lasting Graves disease. Broader study findings: It was peripheral blood alone, not thyroid tissue, that was studied.

This clonotype was detected ten times or more. Its antigen is not known. The authors built TCR beta libraries using iRepertoire HTBI primers and Arm-PCR of CDR3 regions. TCRdb fed the multiplex PCR reads into MiXCR, producing one record per CDR3 protein. The sample consists of 450,000 or so distinct CDR3 sequences, about a fifth of them appearing once. Described time point: persistent/refractory GD, antithyroid drugs over 5 years with positive TRAb. RNA isolated from PBMCs was used to make the TCR library. This TCR was recovered from a female donor with Graves disease. The sample here was peripheral blood mononuclear cells (PBMCs), taken when the disease was refractory, from a patient treated with antithyroid drugs.

In DNA, the CDR3 is TGTGCCAGCAGAACCTCCCCAGGGGGCTATGGCTACACCTTC. Amino acid sequence: CASRTSPGGYGYTF. The chain is built from TRBV6-1 and TRBJ1-2; 7 bases align to TRBD1. The CDR3 has 14 amino acids. V was clipped by 6 bases and J by 4 bases; unmatched bases: 8. Germline V gives CDR1 MNHNS, CDR2 SASEGT.